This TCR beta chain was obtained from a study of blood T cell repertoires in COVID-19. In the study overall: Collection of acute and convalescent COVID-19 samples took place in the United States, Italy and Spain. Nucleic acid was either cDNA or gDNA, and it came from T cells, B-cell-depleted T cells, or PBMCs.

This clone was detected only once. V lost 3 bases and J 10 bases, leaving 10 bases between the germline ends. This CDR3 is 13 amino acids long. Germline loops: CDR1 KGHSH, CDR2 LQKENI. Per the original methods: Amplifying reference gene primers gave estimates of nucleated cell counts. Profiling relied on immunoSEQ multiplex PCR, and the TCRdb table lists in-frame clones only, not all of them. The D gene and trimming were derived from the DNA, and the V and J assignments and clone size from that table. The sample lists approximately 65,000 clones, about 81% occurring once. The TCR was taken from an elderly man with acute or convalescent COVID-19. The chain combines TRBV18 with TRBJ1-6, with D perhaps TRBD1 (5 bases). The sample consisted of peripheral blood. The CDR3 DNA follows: TGTGCCAGCTCACCCGGACAAGACTCACCCCTCCACTTT. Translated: CASSPGQDSPLHF. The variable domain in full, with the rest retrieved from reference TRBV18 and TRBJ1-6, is NAGVMQNPRHLVRRRGQEARLRCSPMKGHSHVYWYRQLPEEGLKFMVYLQKENIIDESGMPKERFSAEFPKEGPSILRIQQVVRGDSAAYFCASSPGQDSPLHFGNGTRLTVT.